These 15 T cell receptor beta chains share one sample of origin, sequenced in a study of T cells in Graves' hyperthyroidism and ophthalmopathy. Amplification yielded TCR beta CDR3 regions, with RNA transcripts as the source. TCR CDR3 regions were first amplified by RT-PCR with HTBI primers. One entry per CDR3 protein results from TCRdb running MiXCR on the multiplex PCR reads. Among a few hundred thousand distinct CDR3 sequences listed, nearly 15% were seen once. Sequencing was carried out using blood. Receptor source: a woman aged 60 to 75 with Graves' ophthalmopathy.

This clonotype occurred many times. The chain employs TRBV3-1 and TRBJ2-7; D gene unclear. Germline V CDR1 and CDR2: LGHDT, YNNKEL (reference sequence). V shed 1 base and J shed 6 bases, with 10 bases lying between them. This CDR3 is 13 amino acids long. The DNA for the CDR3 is TGTGCCAGCAGCCAAGTGCGCCGCGCCGAGCAGTACTTC. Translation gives CASSQVRRAEQYF.

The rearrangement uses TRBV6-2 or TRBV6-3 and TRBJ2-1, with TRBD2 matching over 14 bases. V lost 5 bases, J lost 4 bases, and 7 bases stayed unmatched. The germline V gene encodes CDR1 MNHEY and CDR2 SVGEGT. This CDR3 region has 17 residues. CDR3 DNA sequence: TGTGCCAGCAGTCCATGGACTAGCGGGAGGTTATACAATGAGCAGTTCTTC. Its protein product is CASSPWTSGRLYNEQFF.

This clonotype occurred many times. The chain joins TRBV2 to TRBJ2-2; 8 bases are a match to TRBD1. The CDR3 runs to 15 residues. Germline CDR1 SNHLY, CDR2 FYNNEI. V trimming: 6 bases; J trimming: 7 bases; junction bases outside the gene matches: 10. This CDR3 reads CASRDRTGLDGELFF. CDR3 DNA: TGTGCCAGCAGGGATAGGACAGGGTTAGACGGGGAGCTGTTTTTT.

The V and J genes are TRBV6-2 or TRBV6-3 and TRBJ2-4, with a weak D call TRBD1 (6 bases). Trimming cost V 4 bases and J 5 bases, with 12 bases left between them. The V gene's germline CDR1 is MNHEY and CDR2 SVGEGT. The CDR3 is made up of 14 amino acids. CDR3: CASSSQGGQNIQYF. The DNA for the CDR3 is TGTGCCAGCAGTTCACAGGGTGGCCAAAACATTCAGTACTTC.

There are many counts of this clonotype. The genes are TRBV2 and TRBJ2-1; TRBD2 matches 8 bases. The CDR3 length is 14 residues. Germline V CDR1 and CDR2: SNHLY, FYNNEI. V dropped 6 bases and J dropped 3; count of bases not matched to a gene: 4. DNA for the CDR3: TGTGCCAGCAGCGGGAGGGCCTTCTACAATGAGCAGTTCTTC. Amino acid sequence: CASSGRAFYNEQFF.

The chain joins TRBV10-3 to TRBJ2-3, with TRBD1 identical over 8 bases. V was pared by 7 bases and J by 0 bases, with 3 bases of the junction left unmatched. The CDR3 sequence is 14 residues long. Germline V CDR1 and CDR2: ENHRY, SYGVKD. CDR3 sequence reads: CAITGTGSTDTQYF. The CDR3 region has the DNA TGTGCCATCACCGGGACAGGTAGCACAGATACGCAGTATTTT.

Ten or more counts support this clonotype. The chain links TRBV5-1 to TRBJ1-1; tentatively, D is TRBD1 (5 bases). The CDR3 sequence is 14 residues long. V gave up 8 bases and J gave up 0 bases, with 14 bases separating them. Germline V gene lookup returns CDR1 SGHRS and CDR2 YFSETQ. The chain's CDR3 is CASQDGDLNTEAFF. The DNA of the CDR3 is TGCGCCAGTCAAGATGGGGACCTGAACACTGAAGCTTTCTTT.

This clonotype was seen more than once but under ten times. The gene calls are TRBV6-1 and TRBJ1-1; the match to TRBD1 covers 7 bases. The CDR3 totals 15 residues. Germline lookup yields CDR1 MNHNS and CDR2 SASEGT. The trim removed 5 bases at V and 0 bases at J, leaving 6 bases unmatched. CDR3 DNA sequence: TGTGCCAGCAGTCCAGACAGGGAATTGAACACTGAAGCTTTCTTT. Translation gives CASSPDRELNTEAFF.

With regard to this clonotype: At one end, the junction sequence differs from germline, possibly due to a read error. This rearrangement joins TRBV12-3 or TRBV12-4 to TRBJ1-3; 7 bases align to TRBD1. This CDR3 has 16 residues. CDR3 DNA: TGTGCCAGCAGTCTCCGACAGGGCTTCTCTGGAAGCACCATATATTTT. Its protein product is CASSLRQGFSGSTIYF.

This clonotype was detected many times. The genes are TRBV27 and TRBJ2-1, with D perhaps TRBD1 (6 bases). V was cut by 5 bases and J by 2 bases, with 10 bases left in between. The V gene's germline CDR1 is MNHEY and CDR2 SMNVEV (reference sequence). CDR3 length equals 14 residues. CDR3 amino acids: CASSVGTPYNEQFF. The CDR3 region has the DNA TGTGCCAGCAGTGTTGGGACACCCTACAATGAGCAGTTCTTC.

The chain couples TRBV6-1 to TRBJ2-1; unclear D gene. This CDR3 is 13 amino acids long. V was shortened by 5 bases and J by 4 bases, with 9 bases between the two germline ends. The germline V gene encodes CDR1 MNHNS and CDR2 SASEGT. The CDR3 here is CASSRSRYNEQFF. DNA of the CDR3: TGTGCCAGCAGTCGATCCCGGTACAATGAGCAGTTCTTC.

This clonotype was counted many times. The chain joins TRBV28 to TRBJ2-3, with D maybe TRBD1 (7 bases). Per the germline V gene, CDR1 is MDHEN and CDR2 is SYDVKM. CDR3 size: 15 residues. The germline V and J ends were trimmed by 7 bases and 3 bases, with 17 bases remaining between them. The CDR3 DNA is TGTGCCAGCACTCCCCCGCAGGGGGGTACAGATACGCAGTATTTT. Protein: CASTPPQGGTDTQYF.

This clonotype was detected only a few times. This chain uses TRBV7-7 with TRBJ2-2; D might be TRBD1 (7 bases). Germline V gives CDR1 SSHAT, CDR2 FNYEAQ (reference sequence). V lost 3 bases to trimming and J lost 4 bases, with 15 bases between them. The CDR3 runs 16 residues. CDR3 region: CASSFRGTDPTGELFF. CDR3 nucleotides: TGTGCCAGCAGCTTCCGCGGGACAGACCCCACCGGGGAGCTGTTTTTT.

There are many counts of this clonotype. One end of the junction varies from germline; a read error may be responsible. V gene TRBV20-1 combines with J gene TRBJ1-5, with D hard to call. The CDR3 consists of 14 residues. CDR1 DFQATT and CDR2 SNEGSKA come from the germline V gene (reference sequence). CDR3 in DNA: TGCAGTGTTAGACCGCCATCTAGCAATCAGCCCCAGCATTTT. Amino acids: CSVRPPSSNQPQHF.

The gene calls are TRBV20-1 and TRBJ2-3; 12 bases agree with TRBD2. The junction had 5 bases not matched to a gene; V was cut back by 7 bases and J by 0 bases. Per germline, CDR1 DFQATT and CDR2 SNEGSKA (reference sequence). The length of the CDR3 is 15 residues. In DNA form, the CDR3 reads TGCAGTGGACTAGCGGGAGCCTCTAGCACAGATACGCAGTATTTT. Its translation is CSGLAGASSTDTQYF.